This T cell receptor beta chain emerged from a study of molecular identifiers for immune sequencing clone quantification. Overall study context: Four of five RNA aliquots from approximately 20,000 or 98,000 naive CD8 T cells were sequenced. Overall study results and limits: The study found clones above 20 RNA copies held over 98% of effector molecules and under 1% in naive cells. Amid about a million naive cells, spiked Jurkat TCR RNA from one cell was reportedly still detectable.

At least ten counts were recorded for this clonotype. Its target is unknown. The CDR3 is 11 residues long. The V and J ends lost 3 bases and 10 bases respectively, with 4 bases between them. The germline CDR1 and CDR2 sequences are SNHLY and FYNNEI. Naive CD8 T cell sorting was performed on the CD8+CD4-CCR7+CD45RA+ phenotype. A single record per CDR3 protein comes from TCRdb applying MiXCR to the PCR reads. The table has about 36,000 distinct CDR3 sequences, about 18% seen once. The sequence was obtained from a human donor in good health. Some libraries in this study had Jurkat cell RNA spiked in. The chain recombines TRBV2 with TRBJ1-6, with D hard to call. Sequencing used naive CD8+ T cells from blood, with Jurkat cell RNA spiked in. Specified subset: FACS-sorted CD8+CD4-CCR7+CD45RA+ naive T cells. CDR3 region: CASSDPSPLHF. The CDR3 region has the DNA TGTGCCAGCAGTGACCCCTCACCCCTCCACTTT.